A single sample gave rise to the 24 T cell receptor beta chains below, sequenced in a study of Graves' ophthalmopathy and Graves' hyperthyroidism. Investigators amplified TCR beta CDR3 regions from RNA transcripts. A first-round RT-PCR used HTBI primers, followed by a second-round multiplex PCR. Each CDR3 protein is one row after TCRdb ran MiXCR on the multiplex PCR reads. The data contain some 380,000 distinct CDR3 sequences, over 15% of them singletons. The specimen was peripheral blood. Receptor source: a woman younger than 35 with stable Graves' hyperthyroidism.

This clonotype was observed at least ten times. The V gene is TRBV12-3 or TRBV12-4, the J gene TRBJ1-3; possible D gene TRBD1, 6 bases. The V gene lost 5 bases and the J gene lost 4 bases, with 9 bases spanning the gap. The CDR3 runs 13 residues. The CDR3 region is CASSTGLGNTIYF. The CDR3 coding sequence is TGTGCCAGCAGTACAGGGCTGGGAAACACCATATATTTT.

This clonotype has more than one count but fewer than ten. This chain joins TRBV5-1 and TRBJ1-1; 8 bases map to TRBD1. The CDR3 sequence is 14 residues long. J gave up 4 bases and V 4 bases, and 6 bases lay outside the gene matches. The germline V gene encodes CDR1 SGHRS and CDR2 YFSETQ. The CDR3 nucleotides are TGCGCCAGCAGCACGGACAGGGCGGGCACTGAAGCTTTCTTT. Protein product: CASSTDRAGTEAFF.

This clonotype was found many times. The chain carries TRBV2 and TRBJ1-5; TRBD1 agrees at 9 bases. The germline V gene encodes CDR1 SNHLY and CDR2 FYNNEI. The CDR3 length is 15 residues. Unmatched junction bases numbered 7, after V lost 6 bases and J lost 4 bases. CDR3 sequence: CASRGDRGGNQPQHF. The CDR3 bases are TGTGCCAGCAGAGGCGACAGGGGGGGAAATCAGCCCCAGCATTTT.

V usage is TRBV12-3 or TRBV12-4 and J usage is TRBJ2-7; D is unresolved. Trimming cost V 4 bases and J 3 bases, with 19 bases left between them. CDR3 length equals 16 residues. The DNA of the CDR3 is TGTGCCAGCAGTTGGACGACAAACAGACTGGGCTACGAGCAGTACTTC. Protein sequence: CASSWTTNRLGYEQYF.

In this sample, this clonotype turned up many times. V and J are TRBV6-5 and TRBJ1-1; D call uncertain. V was cut by 0 bases and J by 0 bases, with 8 bases left in between. Germline-derived CDR1 and CDR2 are MNHEY and SVGAGI. CDR3 length: 15 amino acids. CDR3 region: CASSYSKHVNTEAFF. CDR3 in DNA: TGTGCCAGCAGTTACTCGAAACACGTGAACACTGAAGCTTTCTTT.

The CDR3, as DNA: TGCGCCAGCAGCCCATTTGCAGATAGCAATCAGCCCCAGCATTTT. It translates to CASSPFADSNQPQHF. The chain carries TRBV4-1 and TRBJ1-5, with D uncertain. V shed 4 bases and J shed 0 bases, with 10 bases lying between them. The CDR3 is 15 amino acids. The germline CDR1 and CDR2 sequences are MGHRA and YSYEKL.

Points on this clonotype: The conserved phenylalanine or tryptophan normally closing the CDR3 is absent here, so this likely arose from a read error. The chain carries TRBV6-1 and TRBJ1-5, with D possibly matching TRBD1 (5 bases). V gave up 4 bases and J gave up 1 base, with 8 bases separating them. CDR1 is MNHNS and CDR2 is SASEGT in the germline V gene. The CDR3 consists of 14 residues. The CDR3 reads CASSARQSNQPQHV. The CDR3 DNA follows: TGTGCCAGCAGTGCCCGACAGAGCAATCAGCCCCAGCATGTT.

Ten or more counts support this clonotype. The chain carries TRBV15 and TRBJ1-1; D is undetermined. V was pared by 0 bases and J by 0 bases, with 8 bases between. The V gene's germline CDR1 is LNHNV and CDR2 YYDKDF (reference sequence). The length of the CDR3 is 15 residues. The CDR3 loop is CATSRDVGMNTEAFF. The CDR3 bases are TGTGCCACCAGCAGAGATGTGGGAATGAACACTGAAGCTTTCTTT.

This clonotype was detected ten times or more. Written as DNA, the CDR3 is TGCAGTGCCAGAACTACGGAGGGTTTCTACGAGCAGTACTTC. This translates into CSARTTEGFYEQYF. The rearrangement joins TRBV20-1 to TRBJ2-7, with a possible D match to TRBD2 (6 bases). The CDR3 is 14 amino acids. The V end was cut by 6 bases, the J end by 3 bases, with 18 bases between. Germline V lookup: CDR1 DFQATT, CDR2 SNEGSKA (reference sequence).

This clonotype was detected ten times or more. The chain couples TRBV6-2 or TRBV6-3 to TRBJ2-7; 7 bases map to TRBD1. The CDR3 is 17 amino acids. V lost 4 bases to trimming and J lost 6 bases; unmatched junction nucleotides: 18. The V gene's germline CDR1 is MNHEY and CDR2 SVGEGT. The CDR3 DNA is TGTGCCAGCAGTTCCGAACTACCGGGACAGAGGGACCTCGAGCAGTACTTC. Protein: CASSSELPGQRDLEQYF.

The sample holds many counts of this clonotype. The chain carries TRBV24-1 and TRBJ1-2; the D is unclear. Trimming stripped 2 bases from V and 8 bases from J, with 11 bases between. There are 13 residues in the CDR3. Germline CDR1 reads KGHDR; CDR2 reads SFDVKD. The CDR3 loop reads CATSDSGGNGYTF. The DNA for the CDR3 is TGTGCCACCAGTGATTCAGGAGGGAACGGCTACACCTTC.

Many counts were recorded for this clonotype. V is TRBV20-1 and J is TRBJ2-7, with 7 bases that match TRBD1. The CDR3 covers 13 residues. Germline trimming cut 1 base from V and 3 bases from J; bases unmatched to any gene: 3. Germline V gives CDR1 DFQATT, CDR2 SNEGSKA (reference sequence). The CDR3 loop is CSARVTGNYEQYF. The CDR3 DNA reads as TGCAGTGCTAGAGTGACAGGGAACTACGAGCAGTACTTC.

This clonotype was recorded many times. The rearrangement links TRBV6-1 to TRBJ2-2; TRBD1 matches at 7 bases. This CDR3 is built from 15 residues. With V trimmed by 6 bases and J by 3 bases, 7 bases remained unmatched. The germline gives CDR1 MNHNS, CDR2 SASEGT. CDR3 loop: CASSNLQGHTGELFF. CDR3 nucleotide sequence: TGTGCCAGCAGCAACCTACAGGGGCACACCGGGGAGCTGTTTTTT.

For this clonotype: Compared with germline, one end of the junction differs, possibly owing to a read error. The CDR3 DNA reads as TGTGCCAGCAGCGCCGGGCAGGTAGGGAACTATGGTTACACCTTC. It yields the protein CASSAGQVGNYGYTF. V gene TRBV6-1 combines with J gene TRBJ1-2; no reliable D call. Germline CDR1 reads MNHNS; CDR2 reads SASEGT. CDR3 length equals 15 residues.

In this sample, this clonotype turned up many times. The chain joins TRBV7-2 to TRBJ2-7; no definite D call. The CDR3 length is 16 residues. Germline CDR1 and CDR2: SGHTA and FQGNSA. V lost 6 bases and J lost 0, with 18 bases in between. In nucleotides, the CDR3 is TGTGCCAGCAGACTACTTATGTTCGGGTCCTCCTACGAGCAGTACTTC. It translates to CASRLLMFGSSYEQYF.

At least ten counts were recorded for this clonotype. The chain recombines TRBV6-5 with TRBJ1-5; D gene uncertain. Germline V lookup: CDR1 MNHEY, CDR2 SVGAGI. The length of the CDR3 is 16 residues. The V end was cut by 0 bases, the J end by 5 bases, with 14 bases between. CDR3 amino acids: CASSYSMGGQDQPQHF. For the CDR3, the DNA is TGTGCCAGCAGTTACTCGATGGGAGGGCAGGATCAGCCCCAGCATTTT.

This clonotype was recorded at least ten times. This chain connects TRBV6-1 to TRBJ1-5; D is ambiguous. Trimming left V 6 bases short and J 7 bases short, with 13 bases between. Germline CDR1 MNHNS, CDR2 SASEGT. This CDR3 contains 13 residues. CDR3 sequence: CASRDRGRQPQHF. CDR3 DNA sequence: TGTGCCAGCAGGGACCGGGGAAGACAGCCCCAGCATTTT.

In its sample, this clonotype was seen many times. The chain joins TRBV7-2 to TRBJ1-2; D gene ambiguous. V was clipped by 0 bases and J by 10 bases, with 9 bases between them. The germline gives CDR1 SGHTA, CDR2 FQGNSA. This CDR3 comprises 12 residues. CDR3 coding DNA: TGTGCCAGCAGCTTAGCGGGATATCCCTACACCTTC. Protein: CASSLAGYPYTF.

This clonotype was seen many times. The chain joins TRBV13 to TRBJ1-6, with D possibly being TRBD1 (6 bases). CDR3 length equals 16 residues. Germline V gene sequence: CDR1 PRHDT, CDR2 FYEKMQ (reference sequence). V was clipped by 4 bases and J by 7 bases, with 17 bases between them. CDR3 nucleotide sequence: TGTGCCAGCAGCTATTCAATTGGACAGCCAAATTCACCCCTCCACTTT. It encodes CASSYSIGQPNSPLHF.

This clonotype appeared a few times. V and J are TRBV6-1 and TRBJ2-2; D could derive from TRBD1 or TRBD2 (6 bases each). CDR3 length: 14 residues. Between the trimmed V and J ends, which lost 11 bases and 10 bases, there was a span of 23 bases. Per germline, CDR1 MNHNS and CDR2 SASEGT. Written as DNA, the CDR3 is TGTGCCCCCGGGGCACGGGGGCCTAAGGTGGAGCTGTTTTTT. It codes for CAPGARGPKVELFF.

This clonotype was observed many times. The rearrangement links TRBV4-1 to TRBJ1-5; TRBD1 matches at 9 bases. Per germline, CDR1 MGHRA and CDR2 YSYEKL. CDR3 length: 15 amino acids. V trimming: 3 bases; J trimming: 5 bases; junction bases outside the gene matches: 5. The CDR3 region is CASSQQQGADQPQHF. The CDR3 DNA reads TGCGCCAGCAGCCAGCAACAGGGGGCTGATCAGCCCCAGCATTTT.

The V gene is TRBV19, the J gene TRBJ1-1, with D perhaps matching TRBD1 (5 bases). The CDR3 runs 14 residues. Per the germline V gene, CDR1 is LNHDA and CDR2 is SQIVND (reference sequence). V was cut by 5 bases and J by 1 base, with 11 bases left in between. The CDR3 region has the DNA TGTGCCAGTAGTCTGACAGTGGAGAACACTGAAGCTTTCTTT. Protein sequence: CASSLTVENTEAFF.

This clonotype was counted many times. The rearrangement links TRBV7-2 to TRBJ1-2, with D unclear. V shed 0 bases and J shed 2 bases, with 7 bases lying between them. Germline CDR1 reads SGHTA; CDR2 reads FQGNSA. The CDR3 runs to 14 residues. The CDR3 here is CASSLADANYGYTF. The CDR3 nucleotides read TGTGCCAGCAGCTTAGCGGATGCCAACTATGGCTACACCTTC.

This clonotype was found many times. The CDR3 protein is CASSLRVLQETQYF. DNA for the CDR3: TGTGCCAGCAGCTTAAGGGTGCTACAAGAGACCCAGTACTTC. The chain has TRBV7-2 and TRBJ2-5; D is unclear. Germline lookup yields CDR1 SGHTA and CDR2 FQGNSA. V lost 2 bases to trimming and J lost 2 bases, with 9 bases between them. The CDR3 contains 14 residues.